A selection of T cell receptor beta chains follows, all from one sample in a study of human T cells and chemical hapten exposure. TCRdb passed the RACE reads through MiXCR, listing each CDR3 protein once. The sample lists around 56,000 distinct CDR3 sequences; more than 8% were seen once. Sequences were derived from whole blood, sampled in connection with sensitization to the hapten diphenylcyclopropenone (DPC). These TCRs come from a man aged 35-49 years with alopecia areata. Some clones in this sample may be carry-over from other donors' samples. The CDR3 runs from the conserved cysteine through the conserved F or W. A D gene is named only where the DNA matches it firmly. Rows may omit the clone size; those that give it use once, few, many or a size class.

D: NA
J: TRBJ2-3
size: NA
V: TRBV29-1
CDR3: CSVDLSGGTDTQYF
DNA: TGCAGCGTTGACCTTAGCGGAGGCACAGATACGCAGTATTTT

D: NA
J: TRBJ1-5
size: many
V: TRBV19
CDR3: CASSPGNQPQHF
DNA: TGTGCCAGTAGTCCCGGGAATCAGCCCCAGCATTTT

D: TRBD1
J: TRBJ2-1
size: NA
V: TRBV28
CDR3: CASSTGGQGKNEQFF
DNA: TGTGCCAGCAGCACTGGGGGACAGGGGAAAAATGAGCAGTTCTTC

D: TRBD2
J: TRBJ2-7
size: NA
V: TRBV7-9
CDR3: CASSLLAGGPYEQYF
DNA: TGTGCCAGCAGCTTGTTAGCGGGAGGGCCGTACGAGCAGTACTTC

D: TRBD1
J: TRBJ1-6
size: many
V: TRBV7-9
CDR3: CASSLARGTASYNSPLHF
DNA: TGTGCCAGCAGCTTAGCCCGGGGGACAGCATCCTATAATTCACCCCTCCACTTT

D: TRBD2
J: TRBJ2-2
size: many
V: TRBV7-2
CDR3: CASRSGLENTGELFF
DNA: TGTGCCAGCAGGTCGGGACTAGAGAACACCGGGGAGCTGTTTTTT

D: TRBD1
J: TRBJ2-3
size: NA
V: TRBV7-9
CDR3: CASSPTGQGSDTQYF
DNA: TGTGCCAGCAGCCCTACAGGACAGGGATCAGATACGCAGTATTTT

D: NA
J: TRBJ1-6
size: NA
V: TRBV28
CDR3: CASSLGSGYRSPLHF
DNA: TGTGCCAGCAGTTTAGGATCGGGTTATCGGTCACCCCTCCACTTT

D: TRBD1
J: TRBJ1-2
size: NA
V: TRBV12-3/TRBV12-4
CDR3: CASSPTTTGTGNYGYTF
DNA: TGTGCCAGCAGTCCGACTACTACGGGGACAGGAAACTATGGCTACACCTTC

D: NA
J: TRBJ2-6
size: NA
V: TRBV18
CDR3: CASSPLHRAGSGANVLTF
DNA: TGTGCCAGCTCACCTTTACACAGGGCTGGCTCTGGGGCCAACGTCCTGACTTTC

D: NA
J: TRBJ2-3
size: few
V: TRBV25-1
CDR3: CASSEYGTDTQYF
DNA: TGTGCCAGCAGTGAATATGGCACAGATACGCAGTATTTT

D: TRBD2
J: TRBJ2-1
size: NA
V: TRBV28
CDR3: CASRPGTSSYNEQFF
DNA: TGTGCCAGCAGACCCGGGACTAGTAGCTACAATGAGCAGTTCTTC

D: TRBD1
J: TRBJ2-1
size: few
V: TRBV19
CDR3: CASRATGTVLSYNEQFF
DNA: TGTGCCAGTAGGGCCACCGGGACAGTCCTCTCCTACAATGAGCAGTTCTTC

D: NA
J: TRBJ1-1
size: NA
V: TRBV20-1
CDR3: CSARDRGTVNTEAFF
DNA: TGCAGTGCTAGAGATAGGGGAACAGTCAACACTGAAGCTTTCTTT

D: TRBD2
J: TRBJ2-1
size: many
V: TRBV11-2
CDR3: CASSLGPSGSSAYNEQFF
DNA: TGTGCCAGCAGCTTAGGACCTAGCGGGAGTAGCGCCTACAATGAGCAGTTCTTC

D: TRBD2
J: TRBJ2-3
size: few
V: TRBV7-9
CDR3: CASSLASWLASGSTDTQYF
DNA: TGTGCCAGCAGCTTAGCGAGTTGGCTGGCTAGCGGGAGCACAGATACGCAGTATTTT

D: TRBD1
J: TRBJ2-1
size: NA
V: TRBV12-3/TRBV12-4
CDR3: CASSLRGQDNEQFF
DNA: TGTGCCAGCAGTTTAAGGGGACAGGACAATGAGCAGTTCTTC

D: TRBD1
J: TRBJ1-1
size: few
V: TRBV5-5
CDR3: CASRKTGDGNTEAFF
DNA: TGTGCCAGCAGGAAAACAGGGGATGGCAACACTGAAGCTTTCTTT

D: TRBD2
J: TRBJ2-5
size: few
V: TRBV7-9
CDR3: CASSSMTSREETQYF
DNA: TGTGCCAGCAGCTCGATGACTAGCCGGGAAGAGACCCAGTACTTC

D: NA
J: TRBJ2-7
size: NA
V: TRBV19
CDR3: CASSMVGGPYEQYF
DNA: TGTGCCAGTAGTATGGTGGGAGGACCCTACGAGCAGTACTTC

D: NA
J: TRBJ2-7
size: NA
V: TRBV5-1
CDR3: CASSLDITYEQYF
DNA: TGCGCCAGCAGCTTGGACATTACCTACGAGCAGTACTTC

D: NA
J: TRBJ2-6
size: few
V: TRBV5-1
CDR3: CASSRGVGANVLTF
DNA: TGCGCCAGCAGCCGGGGTGTTGGGGCCAACGTCCTGACTTTC

D: NA
J: TRBJ1-2
size: many
V: TRBV12-3/TRBV12-4
CDR3: CASTRLKRAYGYGYTF
DNA: TGTGCCAGCACCCGCTTGAAGAGGGCGTATGGCTATGGCTACACCTTC

D: NA
J: TRBJ2-5
size: many
V: TRBV7-3
CDR3: CASSTGSKETQYF
DNA: TGTGCCAGCAGTACAGGAAGTAAAGAGACCCAGTACTTC

D: NA
J: TRBJ2-6
size: few
V: TRBV5-4
CDR3: CASSLTGPGANVLIF
DNA: TGTGCCAGCAGCTTGACGGGACCTGGGGCCAACGTCCTGATTTTC

D: NA
J: TRBJ2-7
size: NA
V: TRBV6-5
CDR3: CASRRTVLSYEQYF
DNA: TGTGCCAGCAGACGGACAGTACTGTCCTACGAGCAGTACTTC

D: NA
J: TRBJ2-7
size: NA
V: TRBV3-1
CDR3: CASSQELGLTYEQYF
DNA: TGTGCCAGCAGCCAAGAGCTGGGGTTAACCTACGAGCAGTACTTC

D: NA
J: TRBJ1-6
size: few
V: TRBV20-1
CDR3: CSAHGESLHTNSPLHF
DNA: TGCAGTGCCCACGGGGAGAGCCTGCATACTAATTCACCCCTCCACTTT

D: TRBD1
J: TRBJ2-1
size: NA
V: TRBV7-9
CDR3: CASSEQGGTSKYEQFF
DNA: TGTGCCAGCAGCGAACAGGGGGGAACATCCAAGTATGAGCAGTTCTTC